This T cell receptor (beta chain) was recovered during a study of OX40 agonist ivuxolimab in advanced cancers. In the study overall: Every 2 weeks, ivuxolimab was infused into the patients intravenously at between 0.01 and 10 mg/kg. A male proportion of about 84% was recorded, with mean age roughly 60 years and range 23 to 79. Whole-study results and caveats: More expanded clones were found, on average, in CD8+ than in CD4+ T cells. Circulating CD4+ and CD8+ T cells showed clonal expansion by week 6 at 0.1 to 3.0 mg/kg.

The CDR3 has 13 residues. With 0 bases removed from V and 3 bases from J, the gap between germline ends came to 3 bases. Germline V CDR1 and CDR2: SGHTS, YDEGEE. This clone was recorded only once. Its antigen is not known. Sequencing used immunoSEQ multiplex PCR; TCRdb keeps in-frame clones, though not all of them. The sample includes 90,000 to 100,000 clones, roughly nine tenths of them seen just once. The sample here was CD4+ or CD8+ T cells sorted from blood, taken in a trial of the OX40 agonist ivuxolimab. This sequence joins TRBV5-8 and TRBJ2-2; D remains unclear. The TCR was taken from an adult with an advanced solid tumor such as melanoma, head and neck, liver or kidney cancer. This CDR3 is CASSLADTGELFF. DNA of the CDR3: TGTGCCAGCAGCTTGGCCGACACCGGGGAGCTGTTTTTT.